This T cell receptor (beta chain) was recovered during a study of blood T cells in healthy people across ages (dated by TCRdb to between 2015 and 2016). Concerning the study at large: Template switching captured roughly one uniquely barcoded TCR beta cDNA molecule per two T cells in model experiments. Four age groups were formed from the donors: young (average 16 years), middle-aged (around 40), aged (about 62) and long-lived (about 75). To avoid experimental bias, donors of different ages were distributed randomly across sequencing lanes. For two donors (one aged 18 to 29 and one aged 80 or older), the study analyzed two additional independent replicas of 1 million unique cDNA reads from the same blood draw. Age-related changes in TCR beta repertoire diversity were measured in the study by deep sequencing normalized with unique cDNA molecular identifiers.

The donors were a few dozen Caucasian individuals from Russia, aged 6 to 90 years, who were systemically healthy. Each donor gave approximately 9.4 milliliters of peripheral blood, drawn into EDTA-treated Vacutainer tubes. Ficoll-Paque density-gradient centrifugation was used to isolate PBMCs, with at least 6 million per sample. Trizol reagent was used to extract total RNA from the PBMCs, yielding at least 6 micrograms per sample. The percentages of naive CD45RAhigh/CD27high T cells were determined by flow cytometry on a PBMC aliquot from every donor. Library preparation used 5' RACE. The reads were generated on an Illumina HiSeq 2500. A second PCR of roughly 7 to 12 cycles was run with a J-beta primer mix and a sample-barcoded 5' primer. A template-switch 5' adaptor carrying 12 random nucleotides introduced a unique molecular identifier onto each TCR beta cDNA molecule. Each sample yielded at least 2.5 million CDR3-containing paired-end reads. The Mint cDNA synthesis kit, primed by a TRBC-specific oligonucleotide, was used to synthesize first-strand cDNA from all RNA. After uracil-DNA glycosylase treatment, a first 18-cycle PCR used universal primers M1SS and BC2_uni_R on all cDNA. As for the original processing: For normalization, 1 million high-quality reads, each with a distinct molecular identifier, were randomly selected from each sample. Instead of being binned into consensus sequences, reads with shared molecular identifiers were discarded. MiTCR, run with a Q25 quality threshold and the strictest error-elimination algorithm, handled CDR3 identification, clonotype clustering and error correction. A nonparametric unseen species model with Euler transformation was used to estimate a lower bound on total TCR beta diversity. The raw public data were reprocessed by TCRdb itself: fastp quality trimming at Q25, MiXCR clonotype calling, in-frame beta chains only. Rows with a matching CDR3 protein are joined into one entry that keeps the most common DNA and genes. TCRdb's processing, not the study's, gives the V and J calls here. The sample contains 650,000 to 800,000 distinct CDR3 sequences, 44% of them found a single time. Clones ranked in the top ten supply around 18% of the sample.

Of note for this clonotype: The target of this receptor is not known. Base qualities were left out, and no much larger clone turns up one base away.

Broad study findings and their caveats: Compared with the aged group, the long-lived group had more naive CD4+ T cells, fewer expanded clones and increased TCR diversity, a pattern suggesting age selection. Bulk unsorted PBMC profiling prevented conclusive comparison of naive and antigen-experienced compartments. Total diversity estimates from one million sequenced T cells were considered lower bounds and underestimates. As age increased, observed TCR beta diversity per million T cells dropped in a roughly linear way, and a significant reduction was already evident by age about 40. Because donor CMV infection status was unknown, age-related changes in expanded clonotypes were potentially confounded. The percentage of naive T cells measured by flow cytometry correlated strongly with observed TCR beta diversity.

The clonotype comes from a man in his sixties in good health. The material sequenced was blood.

DNA sequence: TGTGCCAGCTCACCACCGGATCGGACAGGGAACACCGGGGAGCTGTTTTTT. The translation is CASSPPDRTGNTGELFF. The sequence links TRBV18 to TRBJ2-2; TRBD1 matches 7 bases in the middle. CDR1 and CDR2, per the germline V gene, are KGHSH and LQKENI. Measured from the cysteine to the phenylalanine, the CDR3 is 17 residues long. The entry retains the CDR3 DNA only, 51 bases that are in frame from base 1. Germline trimming: 0 bases from V, 1 base from J; junction bases outside gene matches: 5.